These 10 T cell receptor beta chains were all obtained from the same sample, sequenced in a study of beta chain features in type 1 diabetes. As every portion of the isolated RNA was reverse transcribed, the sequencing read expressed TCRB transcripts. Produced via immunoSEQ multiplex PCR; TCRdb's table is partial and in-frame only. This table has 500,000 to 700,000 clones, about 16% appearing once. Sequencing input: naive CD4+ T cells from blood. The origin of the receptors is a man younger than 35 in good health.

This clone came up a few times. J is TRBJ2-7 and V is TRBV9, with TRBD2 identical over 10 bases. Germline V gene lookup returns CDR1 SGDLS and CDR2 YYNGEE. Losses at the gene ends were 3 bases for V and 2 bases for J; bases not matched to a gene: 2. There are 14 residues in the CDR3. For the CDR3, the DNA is TGTGCCAGCAGCGGGACTAGCGGTGCCTACGAGCAGTACTTC. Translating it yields CASSGTSGAYEQYF.

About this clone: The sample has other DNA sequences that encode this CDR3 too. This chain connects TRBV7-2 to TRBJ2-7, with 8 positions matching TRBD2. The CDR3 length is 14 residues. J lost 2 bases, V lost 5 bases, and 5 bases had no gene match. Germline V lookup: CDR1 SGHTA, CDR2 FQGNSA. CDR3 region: CASSPQRGPYEQYF. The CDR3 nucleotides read TGTGCCAGCAGCCCCCAGCGGGGGCCCTACGAGCAGTACTTC. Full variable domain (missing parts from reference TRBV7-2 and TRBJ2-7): GAGVSQSPSNKVTEKGKDVELRCDPISGHTALYWYRQSLGQGLEFLIYFQGNSAPDKSGLPSDRFSAERTGGSVSTLTIQRTQQEDSAVYLCASSPQRGPYEQYFGPGTRLTVT.

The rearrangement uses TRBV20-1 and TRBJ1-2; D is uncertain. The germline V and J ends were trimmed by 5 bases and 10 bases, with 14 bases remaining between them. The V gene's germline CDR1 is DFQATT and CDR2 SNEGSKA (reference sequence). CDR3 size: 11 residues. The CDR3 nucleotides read TGCAGTGCTCGCCCCACAGACCCCTACACCTTC. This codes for CSARPTDPYTF.

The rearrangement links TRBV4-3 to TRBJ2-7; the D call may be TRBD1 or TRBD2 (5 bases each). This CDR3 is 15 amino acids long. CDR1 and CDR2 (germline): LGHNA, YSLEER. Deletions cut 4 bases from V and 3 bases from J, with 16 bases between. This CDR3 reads CASSPGTGVGYEQYF. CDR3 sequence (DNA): TGCGCCAGCAGCCCGGGGACCGGGGTCGGCTACGAGCAGTACTTC.

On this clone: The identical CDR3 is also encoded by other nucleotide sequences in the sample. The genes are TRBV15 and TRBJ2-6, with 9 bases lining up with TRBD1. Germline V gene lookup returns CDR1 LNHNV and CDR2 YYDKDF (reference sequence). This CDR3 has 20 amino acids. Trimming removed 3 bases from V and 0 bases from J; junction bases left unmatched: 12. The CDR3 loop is CATSRGPQGAAFSGANVLTF. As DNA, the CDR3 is TGTGCCACCAGCAGGGGTCCACAGGGGGCTGCCTTCTCTGGGGCCAACGTCCTGACTTTC. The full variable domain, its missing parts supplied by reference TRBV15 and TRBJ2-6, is DAMVIQNPRYQVTQFGKPVTLSCSQTLNHNVMYWYQQKSSQAPKLLFHYYDKDFNNEADTPDNFQSRRPNTSFCFLDIRSPGLGDTAMYLCATSRGPQGAAFSGANVLTFGAGSRLTVL.

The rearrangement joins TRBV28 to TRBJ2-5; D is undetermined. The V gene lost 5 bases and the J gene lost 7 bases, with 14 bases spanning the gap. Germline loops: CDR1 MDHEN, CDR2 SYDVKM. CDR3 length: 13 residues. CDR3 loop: CASSLQFQATQYF. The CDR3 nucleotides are TGTGCCAGCAGTCTCCAGTTCCAGGCGACCCAGTACTTC.

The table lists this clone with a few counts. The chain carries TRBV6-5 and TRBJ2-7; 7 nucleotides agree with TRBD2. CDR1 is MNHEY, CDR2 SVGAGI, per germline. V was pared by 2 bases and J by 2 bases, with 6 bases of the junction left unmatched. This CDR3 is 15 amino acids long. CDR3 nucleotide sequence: TGTGCCAGCAGTTACACTAGCGAACCGGCCTACGAGCAGTACTTC. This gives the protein CASSYTSEPAYEQYF.

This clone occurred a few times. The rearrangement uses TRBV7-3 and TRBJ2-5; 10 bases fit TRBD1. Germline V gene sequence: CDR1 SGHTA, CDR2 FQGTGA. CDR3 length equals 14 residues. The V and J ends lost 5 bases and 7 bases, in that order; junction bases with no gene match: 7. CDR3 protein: CASSPTGGLGTQYF. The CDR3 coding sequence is TGTGCCAGCAGCCCGACAGGGGGCCTTGGGACCCAGTACTTC.

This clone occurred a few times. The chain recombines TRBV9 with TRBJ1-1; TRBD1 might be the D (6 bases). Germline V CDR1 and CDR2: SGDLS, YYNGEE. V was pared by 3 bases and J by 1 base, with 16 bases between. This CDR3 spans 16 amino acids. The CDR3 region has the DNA TGTGCCAGCAGCGGGCCCCACGACAGGACGAACACTGAAGCTTTCTTT. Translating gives CASSGPHDRTNTEAFF.

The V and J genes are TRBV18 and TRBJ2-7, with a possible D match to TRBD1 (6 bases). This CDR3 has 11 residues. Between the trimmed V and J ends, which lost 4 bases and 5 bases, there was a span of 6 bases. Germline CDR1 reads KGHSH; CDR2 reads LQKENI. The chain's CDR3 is CASSQGDEQYF. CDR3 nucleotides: TGTGCCAGCTCACAGGGGGACGAGCAGTACTTC.